This T cell receptor (beta chain) originates from a study of identical twins. Study results and limitations: Twin pairs' shared out-of-frame alpha sequences were enriched in low generation probability. In cord blood, abundant beta clonotypes had fewer insertions; memory showed no trend.

This CDR3 comprises 16 residues. V shed 0 bases, J shed 7 bases, and the junction held 9 bases outside the gene matches. Germline values: CDR1 SGHTA, CDR2 FQGNSA. MiXCR was run by TCRdb on the 5' RACE reads, yielding one entry per CDR3 protein. Of some 560,000 distinct CDR3 sequences in the sample, around a tenth were seen once. Regarding this clonotype: Its antigen remains unidentified.

A further study also used this sample, focusing on yellow fever vaccine responses in identical twins.

V gene TRBV7-2 combines with J gene TRBJ2-1; TRBD2 matches at 7 bases. The sample consisted of PBMCs. The source is a woman aged 18-29 years in good health. CDR3 residues: CASSLASSGGQNEQFF. The CDR3 bases are TGTGCCAGCAGCTTAGCTTCGTCGGGGGGTCAAAATGAGCAGTTCTTC.